What follows describes a single T cell receptor (beta chain). The use of a sample-barcoded 5' primer and a J-beta primer mix characterized a second PCR of about 7 to 12 cycles. Unique molecular identifiers of 12 random nucleotides labeled each cDNA. A minimum of 2.5 million CDR3-containing paired-end reads was obtained for each sample. TCRdb ran MiXCR on the 5' RACE reads and lists one entry per CDR3 protein. The sample has about 830,000 distinct CDR3 sequences; 58% are singletons. This sample was included in a study of blood T cells in healthy people across ages. Donation came from healthy Caucasian individuals in Russia who were aged about 6 to 95. Germline CDR1 reads MDHEN; CDR2 reads SYDVKM. This CDR3 spans 16 amino acids.

The chain couples TRBV28 to TRBJ2-4; 8 bases match TRBD2. The J call is doubtful: the DNA matches TRBJ2-5 better. The TCR originated in a young man in good health. What was sequenced was blood. The CDR3 is CASSAKAGELQETQYF. The CDR3 coding sequence is TGTGCCAGCAGCGCAAAAGCGGGAGAGCTCCAAGAGACCCAGTACTTC.